This T cell receptor beta chain is drawn from a study of cytomegalovirus exposure and HLA in healthy donors. Study-level background: Some 85 million unique TCRs, all from HLA-typed donors, were included in an early release of the data.

Study results and caveats: Several of the most significant clusters were apparently associated with common viral pathogens in a later analysis. Relative to equally common others, HLA-associated TCR beta chains showed greater clonal expansion in a later analysis. A later analysis linked some 18,000 TCR beta sequences to HLA alleles at 0.05 false discovery rate.

V trimming: 4 bases; J trimming: 6 bases; junction bases outside the gene matches: 4. CDR3 size: 13 residues. CDR1 is SGHRS, CDR2 YFSETQ, per germline. A multiplex PCR was run with 60 Vbeta primers and 13 Jbeta primers. Sequencing was performed with immunoSEQ multiplex PCR; in TCRdb, only in-frame clones are kept and a portion is missing. The sample includes about 140,000 clones. Points on this clone: Its target is not known.

This receptor was obtained from a woman between 18 and 29 years old in good health and CMV-seronegative. Sequencing was performed on PBMCs. The V and J genes are TRBV5-1 and TRBJ2-1, with 7 bases matching TRBD2. CDR3 nucleotides: TGCGCCAGCAGCCTCCGGGAGGTCAATGAGCAGTTCTTC. Its translation: CASSLREVNEQFF.